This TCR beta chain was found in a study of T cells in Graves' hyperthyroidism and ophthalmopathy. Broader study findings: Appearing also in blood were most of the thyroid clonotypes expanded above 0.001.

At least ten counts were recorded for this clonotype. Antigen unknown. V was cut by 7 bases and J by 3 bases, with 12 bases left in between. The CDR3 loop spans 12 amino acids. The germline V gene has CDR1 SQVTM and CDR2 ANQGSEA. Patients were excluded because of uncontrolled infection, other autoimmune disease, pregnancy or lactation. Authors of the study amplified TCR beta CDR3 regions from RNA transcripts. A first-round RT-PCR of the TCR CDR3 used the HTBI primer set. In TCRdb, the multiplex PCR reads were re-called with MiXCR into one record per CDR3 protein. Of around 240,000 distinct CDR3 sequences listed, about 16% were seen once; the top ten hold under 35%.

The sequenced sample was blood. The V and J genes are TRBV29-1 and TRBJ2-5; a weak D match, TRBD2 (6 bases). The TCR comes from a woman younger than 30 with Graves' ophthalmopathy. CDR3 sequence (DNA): TGCAGCGCGACCTCGGGGGAAGAGACCCAGTACTTC. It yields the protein CSATSGEETQYF. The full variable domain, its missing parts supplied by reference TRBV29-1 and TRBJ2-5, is SAVISQKPSRDICQRGTSLTIQCQVDSQVTMMFWYRQQPGQSLTLIATANQGSEATYESGFVIDKFPISRPNLTFSTLTVSNMSPEDSSIYLCSATSGEETQYFGPGTRLLVL.